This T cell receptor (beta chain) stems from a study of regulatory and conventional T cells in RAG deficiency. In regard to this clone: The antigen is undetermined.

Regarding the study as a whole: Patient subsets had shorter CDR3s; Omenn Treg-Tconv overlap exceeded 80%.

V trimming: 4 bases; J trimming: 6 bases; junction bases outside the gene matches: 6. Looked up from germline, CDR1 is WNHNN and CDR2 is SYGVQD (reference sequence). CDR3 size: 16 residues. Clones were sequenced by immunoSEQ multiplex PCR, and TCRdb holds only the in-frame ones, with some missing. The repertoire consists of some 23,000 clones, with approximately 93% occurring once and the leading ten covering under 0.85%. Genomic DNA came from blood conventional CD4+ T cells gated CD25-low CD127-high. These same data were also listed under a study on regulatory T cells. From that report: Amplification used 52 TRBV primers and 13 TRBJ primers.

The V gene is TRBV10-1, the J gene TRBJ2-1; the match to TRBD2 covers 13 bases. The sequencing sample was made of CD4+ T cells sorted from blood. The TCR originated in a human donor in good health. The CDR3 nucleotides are TGCGCCAGCAGTGGGTCGACTAGCGGGAGGATCAATGAGCAGTTCTTC. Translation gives CASSGSTSGRINEQFF.